This TCR beta chain comes out of a study of blood T cell repertoires in COVID-19. The germline V gene has CDR1 MNHEY and CDR2 SMNVEV (reference sequence). V lost 5 bases, J lost 0 bases, and 8 bases stayed unmatched. This CDR3 contains 16 residues. Original analysis: Cell counts per sample came from amplifying reference gene primers. Sequenced by immunoSEQ multiplex PCR; TCRdb stores in-frame clones only, minus some. V and J calls and clone size are copied from that table; D and trimming were computed from the DNA. The table has about 80,000 clones, about 83% seen once. The V and J genes are TRBV27 and TRBJ1-2; the match to TRBD1 covers 8 bases. The sequence came from an elderly man with active or convalescent COVID-19. The sequenced sample consisted of peripheral blood. Here the CDR3 DNA reads TGTGCCAGCAGTCCCGGGACAGGAGCAGCTAACTATGGCTACACCTTC. Residues: CASSPGTGAANYGYTF.